This T cell receptor beta chain was recorded in a study of blood T cell repertoires in COVID-19. Study-level background: Samples representing acute and convalescent COVID-19 were sourced from the United States, Italy and Spain. Sample material is recorded as cDNA or gDNA derived from T cells, B-cell-depleted T cells, or PBMCs.

Enrolled during active infection, Seattle patients were then followed longitudinally. This CDR3 comprises 15 residues. Losses at the gene ends were 5 bases for V and 7 bases for J; bases not matched to a gene: 7. Germline V gene lookup returns CDR1 MGHDK and CDR2 SYGVNS. In the authors' methods: Reference gene primer amplification gave nucleated cell count estimates. Repertoires were generated with immunoSEQ multiplex PCR, while TCRdb's copy carries only in-frame clones and drops some. V and J calls and clone size follow that table, whereas D and trimming were derived from the DNA. The data show 150,000 to 170,000 clones, about 85% seen once.

Sequenced sample: peripheral blood. The chain has TRBV25-1 and TRBJ1-6, with 8 bases identical to TRBD1. The TCR was taken from a woman aged 55-69 years with COVID-19, enrolled during active disease. The CDR3 is CASSSPTGANSPLHF. CDR3 DNA: TGTGCCAGCAGTAGCCCGACAGGGGCGAATTCACCCCTCCACTTT.